This T cell receptor beta chain was profiled in a study of cytomegalovirus exposure and HLA in healthy donors. Broader study findings: HLA restriction was apparent for most CMV-associated TCR beta chains in a later analysis. DRB1 had the most TCR associations and HLA-C the fewest, a later analysis found, with rates varying by HLA locus.

The sample holds one count of this clone. Its specificity is not known. A multiplex PCR was run with 60 Vbeta primers and 13 Jbeta primers. Produced via immunoSEQ multiplex PCR; TCRdb's table is partial and in-frame only. The table includes about 190,000 clones, 80% detected once. The sequenced material came from PBMCs. The receptor's source is a middle-aged woman in good health and CMV-seronegative.

CDR3 in amino acids: CATSRDLGDKQFF. CDR3 nucleotide sequence: TGTGCCACCAGCAGAGATCTCGGGGATAAGCAGTTCTTC. V usage is TRBV15 and J usage is TRBJ2-1; tentatively, D is TRBD2 (5 bases). Germline V gives CDR1 LNHNV, CDR2 YYDKDF (reference sequence). There are 13 residues in the CDR3. V was trimmed by 0 bases and J by 11 bases, leaving 11 bases between them.